Listed below are T cell receptor beta chains from one sample, sequenced in a study of blood T cells in healthy people across ages. TCRdb reprocessed the 5' RACE reads with MiXCR, giving one entry per CDR3 protein. Among 700,000 or so distinct CDR3 sequences listed, 22% were seen once. Specimen: blood. The receptors derive from a man in his sixties or seventies in good health. Both conserved end residues are trimmed from each CDR3. Fields, in order: clone size, V gene, J gene, CDR3 protein. The listing skips clone size in some rows; elsewhere it reads once, few, many or a size class.

>-|TRBV5-1|TRBJ2-3
ASSLGLFSDTQY
>many|TRBV7-3|TRBJ2-6
ASSLKSPQTGRLSSGANVLT
>few|TRBV6-6|TRBJ1-1
ASSYRDAEAF
>-|TRBV20-1|TRBJ1-2
SGAGTSNYGYT
>-|TRBV28|TRBJ2-7
AANGGHYEQY
>-|TRBV27|TRBJ2-1
ASSPPPGTSIAGGTYNEQF
>-|TRBV9|-
ASSVVLAGYNEQF
>-|TRBV11-3|TRBJ2-2
ASSPQRLTGELF
>-|TRBV12-3/TRBV12-4|TRBJ2-3
ASSFGTTPTSTQY
>few|TRBV3-1|TRBJ2-5
ASSQDIRTEETQY
>-|TRBV12-3/TRBV12-4|TRBJ1-2
ATKAGFANYGYT
>few|TRBV19|TRBJ2-5
ASSIIGTSRETQY
>many|TRBV2|TRBJ2-1
ASSGLTTYNEQF
>once|TRBV3-1|TRBJ2-1
ASSSVTHQGTHNEQL
>-|TRBV18|TRBJ2-3
ASSPNARGTDTQY
>once|TRBV5-1|TRBJ2-2
ASSLIPKNTGELF
>few|TRBV3-1|TRBJ2-5
ASSRNPGGQETQY
>few|TRBV12-3/TRBV12-4|TRBJ1-6
ASSASQTGFNNSPLH
>few|TRBV29-1|TRBJ1-1
SVSVWENTEAF